This T cell receptor (beta chain) was recorded in a study of blood T cell repertoires in COVID-19. Study-level information: Acute-phase and convalescent COVID-19 samples originated in the United States, Italy and Spain. PBMCs, B-cell-depleted T cells, or T cells provided the cDNA or gDNA that made up the material.

Per the original data handling: Using reference gene primer amplification, nucleated cell counts were estimated. This table comes from immunoSEQ multiplex PCR, and its TCRdb copy is limited to in-frame clones, with some not included. That table furnishes V, J and clone size, whereas the DNA furnished D and trimming. The sample includes fewer than 45,000 clones, about 85% of them seen just once. Germline CDR1 is SEHNR and CDR2 is FQNEAQ (reference sequence). The junction had 4 bases not matched to a gene; V was cut back by 5 bases and J by 4 bases. The CDR3 is 14 residues long. Seattle's cohort entered during active infection and was followed longitudinally.

The chain joins TRBV7-9 to TRBJ2-2, with 7 bases lining up with TRBD2. The sample comprised peripheral blood. This sequence was found in a man aged 60 to 75 with COVID-19, enrolled during active disease. CDR3 DNA: TGTGCCAGCAGCCGGGGACTACCCACCGGGGAGCTGTTTTTT. Its protein product is CASSRGLPTGELFF.